This entry concerns a single TCR beta chain. Its antigen is unidentified. Starting from approximately 470 ng of total RNA, TCR beta cDNA was produced with a primer in the constant region. Employing slightly modified ARM-PCR, three nested multiplex PCR rounds were run, and these gave rise to the TCR beta libraries. MiXCR, applied by TCRdb to the multiplex PCR reads, yields one record per CDR3 protein. Altogether some 95,000 distinct CDR3 sequences are present, about 73% being singletons, with the ten largest covering around 27%. The sample comes from a study of tumor-infiltrating lymphocytes in primary liver carcinoma. Study at large: Tumors, staged T1-T3 N0M0, spanned roughly 4 to 10 cm.

Co-extraction of RNA and DNA was performed on about 20-32 mg of unsorted bulk tissue. Chronic HBV infection affected patients, none of whom had received treatment. The study, taken as a whole, reports: With p = 0.039, the top-250-clone fraction in tumors significantly exceeded that in blood.

The TCR was taken from a man aged 40-49 years with primary liver carcinoma and hepatitis B virus infection. The sequenced sample consisted of tumor-adjacent normal liver tissue.

The CDR3, as DNA: TGCAGCGTTGAAGAAGGTGGGAGGGGGAGCACCGGGGAGCTGTTTTTT. It encodes CSVEEGGRGSTGELFF. The chain joins TRBV29-1 to TRBJ2-2; a possible D gene is TRBD2 (7 bases). Germline CDR1 reads SQVTM; CDR2 reads ANQGSEA. Trimming left V 0 bases short and J 4 bases short, with 15 bases between. This CDR3 has 16 residues.